The rows below give T cell receptor beta chains drawn from one sample of a study of molecular identifiers for immune sequencing clone quantification. TCRdb called the PCR reads again in MiXCR, with one record for every CDR3 protein. Of about 320,000 distinct CDR3 sequences detected, about a fifth appear once; the ten largest clones hold approximately 0.85%. Sequencing was done on a sample of naive CD8+ T cells from blood, with Jurkat cell RNA spiked in. The receptors stem from a human donor in good health. Some libraries in this study had Jurkat cell RNA spiked in. Both conserved end residues are trimmed from each CDR3. Each record gives: V gene, CDR3 protein.

v_call: TRBV6-6; cdr3_aa: ASLDSGGSNQPQH
v_call: TRBV29-1; cdr3_aa: SVEVGTEAF
v_call: TRBV3-1; cdr3_aa: ASRPGTGGWTQY
v_call: TRBV7-2; cdr3_aa: ASSIGWASTDTQY
v_call: TRBV27; cdr3_aa: ASSPLGEGVYEQY
v_call: TRBV28; cdr3_aa: ASGIMNTEAF
v_call: TRBV6-1; cdr3_aa: ASSDSSPVAF
v_call: TRBV19; cdr3_aa: ASSIGRRGSGELF
v_call: TRBV19; cdr3_aa: ASGPDSLTGEQY
v_call: TRBV4-3; cdr3_aa: ASSQGLGEETQY
v_call: TRBV12-3/TRBV12-4; cdr3_aa: ASRSLDYYGYT
v_call: TRBV19; cdr3_aa: ATSGWDTGELF
v_call: TRBV27; cdr3_aa: ASSLGRDRLLDTEVF
v_call: TRBV20-1; cdr3_aa: SARVVTEAF
v_call: TRBV28; cdr3_aa: ASISLPGLAGDAAGELF
v_call: TRBV7-6; cdr3_aa: ASSFGGEDTQY
v_call: TRBV11-2; cdr3_aa: ASSPRGVAGIEQY
v_call: TRBV27; cdr3_aa: ASSLLTSGGSTDTQY
v_call: TRBV7-9; cdr3_aa: ASSPINYGVEAMNTEAF
v_call: TRBV27; cdr3_aa: ASRVDENTGELF
v_call: TRBV9; cdr3_aa: ASTLRLAGEQF
v_call: TRBV6-2/TRBV6-3; cdr3_aa: ASSWGFTEAF
v_call: TRBV4-3; cdr3_aa: ASSQGRFYGYT
v_call: TRBV27; cdr3_aa: ASSLSPAYTEAF
v_call: TRBV5-6; cdr3_aa: ASSLASGTGPIEQY
v_call: TRBV29-1; cdr3_aa: SVSRPGWEADTQY
v_call: TRBV10-3; cdr3_aa: AIRTPGQGVADTQY
v_call: TRBV4-1; cdr3_aa: ASSQDGGTDTQY